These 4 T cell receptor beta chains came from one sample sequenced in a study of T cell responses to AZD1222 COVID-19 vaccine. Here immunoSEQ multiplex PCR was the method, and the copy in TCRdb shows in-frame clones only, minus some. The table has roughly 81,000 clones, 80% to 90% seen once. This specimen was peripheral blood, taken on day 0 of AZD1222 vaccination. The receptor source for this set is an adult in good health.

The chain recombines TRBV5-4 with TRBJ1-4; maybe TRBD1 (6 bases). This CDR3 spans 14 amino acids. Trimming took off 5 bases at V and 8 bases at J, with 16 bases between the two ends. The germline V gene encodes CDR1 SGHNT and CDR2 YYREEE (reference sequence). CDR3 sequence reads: CASRKQGGGEKLFF. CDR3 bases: TGTGCCAGCAGAAAACAGGGAGGCGGGGAAAAACTGTTTTTT.

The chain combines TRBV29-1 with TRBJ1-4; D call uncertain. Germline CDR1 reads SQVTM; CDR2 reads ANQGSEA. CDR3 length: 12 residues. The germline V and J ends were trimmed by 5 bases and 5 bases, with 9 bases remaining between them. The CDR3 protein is CSVSSGNEKLFF. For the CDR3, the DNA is TGCAGCGTTAGCTCGGGGAATGAAAAACTGTTTTTT.

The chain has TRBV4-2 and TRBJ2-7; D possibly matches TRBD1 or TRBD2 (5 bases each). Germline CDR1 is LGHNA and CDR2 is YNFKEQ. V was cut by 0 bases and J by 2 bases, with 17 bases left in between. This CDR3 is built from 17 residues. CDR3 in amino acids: CASSQDRGRGFAYEQYF. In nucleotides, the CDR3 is TGTGCCAGCAGCCAAGATCGAGGCCGGGGCTTCGCCTACGAGCAGTACTTC.

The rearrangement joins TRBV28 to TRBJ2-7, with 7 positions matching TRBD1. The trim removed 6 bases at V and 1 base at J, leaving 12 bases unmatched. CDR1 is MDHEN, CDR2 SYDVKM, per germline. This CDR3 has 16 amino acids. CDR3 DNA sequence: TGTGCCAGCAGGGGACCCTCCGGGACAGATTCCTACGAGCAGTACTTC. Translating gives CASRGPSGTDSYEQYF.